This T cell receptor beta chain was sequenced in a study of blood T cell repertoires in COVID-19. Sequenced by immunoSEQ multiplex PCR; TCRdb stores in-frame clones only, minus some. The profile covers 150,000 to 200,000 clones, with 80% to 95% appearing a single time and around 2% taken by the ten largest. This CDR3 has 16 residues. V was shortened by 2 bases and J by 1 base, with 12 bases between the two germline ends. In germline, CDR1 is SGHKS, CDR2 YYEKEE (reference sequence). Material: peripheral blood. The J gene is TRBJ1-4, the V gene TRBV5-5, with D perhaps matching TRBD1 (6 bases). The sequence was obtained from a woman aged 55-75 years with COVID-19, enrolled during active disease. The CDR3 DNA reads as TGTGCCAGCAGCTTTAGGGGGACAATAACTAATGAAAAACTGTTTTTT. Protein product: CASSFRGTITNEKLFF.